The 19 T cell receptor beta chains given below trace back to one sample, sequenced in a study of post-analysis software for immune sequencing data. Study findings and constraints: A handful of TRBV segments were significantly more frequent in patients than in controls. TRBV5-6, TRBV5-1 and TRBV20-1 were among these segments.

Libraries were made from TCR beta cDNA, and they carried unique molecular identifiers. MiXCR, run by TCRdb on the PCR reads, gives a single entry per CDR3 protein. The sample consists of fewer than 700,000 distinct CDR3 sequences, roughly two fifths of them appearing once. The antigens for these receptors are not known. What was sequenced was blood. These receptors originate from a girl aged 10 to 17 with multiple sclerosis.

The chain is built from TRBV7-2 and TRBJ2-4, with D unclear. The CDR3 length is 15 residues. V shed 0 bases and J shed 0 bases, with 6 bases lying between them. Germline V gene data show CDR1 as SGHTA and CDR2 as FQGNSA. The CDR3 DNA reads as TGTGCCAGCAGCTTAGCGGCTGTAGCCAAAAACATTCAGTACTTC. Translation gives CASSLAAVAKNIQYF.

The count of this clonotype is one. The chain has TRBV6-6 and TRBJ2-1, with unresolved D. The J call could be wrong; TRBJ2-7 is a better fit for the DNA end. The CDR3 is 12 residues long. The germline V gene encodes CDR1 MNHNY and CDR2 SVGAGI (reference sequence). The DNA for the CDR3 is TGTGCCAGCAGTAGGGATAACAATGAGCAGTACTTC. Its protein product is CASSRDNNEQYF.

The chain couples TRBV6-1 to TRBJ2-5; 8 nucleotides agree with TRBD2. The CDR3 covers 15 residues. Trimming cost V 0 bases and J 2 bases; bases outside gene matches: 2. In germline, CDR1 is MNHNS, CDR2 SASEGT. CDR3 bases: TGTGCCAGCAGTGAAGCGCGGGGGGCACAAGAGACCCAGTACTTC. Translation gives CASSEARGAQETQYF.

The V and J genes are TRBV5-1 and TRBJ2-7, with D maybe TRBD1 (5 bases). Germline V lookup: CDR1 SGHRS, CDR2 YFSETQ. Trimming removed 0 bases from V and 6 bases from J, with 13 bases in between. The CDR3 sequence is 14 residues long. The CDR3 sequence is CASSLVRTPGEQYF. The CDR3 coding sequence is TGCGCCAGCAGCTTGGTACGGACACCTGGCGAGCAGTACTTC. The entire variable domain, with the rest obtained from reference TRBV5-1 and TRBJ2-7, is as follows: KAGVTQTPRYLIKTRGQQVTLSCSPISGHRSVSWYQQTPGQGLQFLFEYFSETQRNKGNFPGRFSGRQFSNSRSEMNVSTLELGDSALYLCASSLVRTPGEQYFGPGTRLTVT.

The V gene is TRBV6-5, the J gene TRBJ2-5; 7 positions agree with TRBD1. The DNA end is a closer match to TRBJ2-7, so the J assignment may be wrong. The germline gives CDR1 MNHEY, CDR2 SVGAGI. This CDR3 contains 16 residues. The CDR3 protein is CASSYWGSRGPHEQYF. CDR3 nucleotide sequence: TGTGCCAGCAGTTACTGGGGGTCTAGGGGGCCTCACGAGCAGTACTTC.

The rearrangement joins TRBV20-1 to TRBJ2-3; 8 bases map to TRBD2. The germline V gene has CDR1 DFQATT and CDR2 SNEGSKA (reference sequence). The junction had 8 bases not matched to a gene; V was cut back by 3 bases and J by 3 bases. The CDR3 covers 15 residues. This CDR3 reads CSASFAGGRTDTQYF. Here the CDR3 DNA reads TGCAGTGCTAGTTTTGCGGGAGGCAGGACAGATACGCAGTATTTT.

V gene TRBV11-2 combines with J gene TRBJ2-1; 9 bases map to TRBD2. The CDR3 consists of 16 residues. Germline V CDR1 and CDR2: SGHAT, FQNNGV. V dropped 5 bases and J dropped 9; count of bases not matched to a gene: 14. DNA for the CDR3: TGTGCCAGCAGCGCGCAAGGACTAGCGCTTCTCAGTGAGCAGTTCTTC. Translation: CASSAQGLALLSEQFF.

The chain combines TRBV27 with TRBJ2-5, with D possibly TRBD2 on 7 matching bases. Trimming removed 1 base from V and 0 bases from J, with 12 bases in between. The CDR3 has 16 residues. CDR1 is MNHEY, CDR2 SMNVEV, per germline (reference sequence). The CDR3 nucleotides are TGTGCCAGCAGTTTATGGGGGGGGCAGGACCAAGAGACCCAGTACTTC. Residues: CASSLWGGQDQETQYF.

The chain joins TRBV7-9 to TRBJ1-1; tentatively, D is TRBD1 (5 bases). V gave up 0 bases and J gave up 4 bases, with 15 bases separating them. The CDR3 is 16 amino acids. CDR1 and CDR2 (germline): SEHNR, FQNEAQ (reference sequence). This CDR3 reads CASSLAGQGRSTEAFF. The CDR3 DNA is TGTGCCAGCAGCTTAGCAGGCCAGGGTAGATCCACTGAAGCTTTCTTT.

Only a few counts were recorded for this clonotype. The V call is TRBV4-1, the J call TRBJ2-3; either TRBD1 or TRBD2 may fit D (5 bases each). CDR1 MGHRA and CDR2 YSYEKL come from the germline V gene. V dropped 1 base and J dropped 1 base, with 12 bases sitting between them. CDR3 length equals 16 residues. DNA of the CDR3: TGCGCCAGCAGCCAAGGAGGGACGACTCGCACAGATACGCAGTATTTT. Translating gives CASSQGGTTRTDTQYF.

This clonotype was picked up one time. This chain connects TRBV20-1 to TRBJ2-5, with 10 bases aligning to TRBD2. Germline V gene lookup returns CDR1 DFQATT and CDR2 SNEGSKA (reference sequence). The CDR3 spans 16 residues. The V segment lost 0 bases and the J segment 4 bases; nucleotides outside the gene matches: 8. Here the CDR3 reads CSARDEVAGGGETQYF. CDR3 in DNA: TGCAGTGCTAGAGATGAAGTAGCGGGGGGCGGAGAGACCCAGTACTTC.

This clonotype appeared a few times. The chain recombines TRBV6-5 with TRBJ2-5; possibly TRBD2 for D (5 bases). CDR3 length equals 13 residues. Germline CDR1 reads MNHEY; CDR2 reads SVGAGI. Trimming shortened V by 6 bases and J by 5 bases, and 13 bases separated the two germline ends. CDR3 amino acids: CASRPGISETQYF. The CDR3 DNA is TGTGCCAGCAGACCCGGGATTTCCGAGACCCAGTACTTC.

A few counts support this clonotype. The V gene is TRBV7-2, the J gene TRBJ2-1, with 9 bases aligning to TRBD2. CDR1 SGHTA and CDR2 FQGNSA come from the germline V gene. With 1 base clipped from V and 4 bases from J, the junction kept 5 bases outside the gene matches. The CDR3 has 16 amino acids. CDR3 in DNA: TGTGCCAGCAGCTTAGTAGGTAGCGGGAGATACAATGAGCAGTTCTTC. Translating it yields CASSLVGSGRYNEQFF.

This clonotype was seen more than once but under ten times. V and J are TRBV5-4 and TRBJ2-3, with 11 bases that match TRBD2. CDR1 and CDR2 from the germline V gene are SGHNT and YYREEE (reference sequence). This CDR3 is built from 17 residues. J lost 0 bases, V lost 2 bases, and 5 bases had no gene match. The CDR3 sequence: CASSLGTSGSSTDTQYF. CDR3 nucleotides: TGTGCCAGCAGCTTAGGGACTAGCGGTTCTAGCACAGATACGCAGTATTTT.

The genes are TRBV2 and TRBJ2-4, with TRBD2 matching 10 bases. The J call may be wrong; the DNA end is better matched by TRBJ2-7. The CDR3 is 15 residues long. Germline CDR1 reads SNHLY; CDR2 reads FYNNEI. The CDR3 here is CASKRSGREPYEQYF. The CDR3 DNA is TGTGCCAGCAAGAGAAGCGGGAGGGAACCCTACGAGCAGTACTTC.

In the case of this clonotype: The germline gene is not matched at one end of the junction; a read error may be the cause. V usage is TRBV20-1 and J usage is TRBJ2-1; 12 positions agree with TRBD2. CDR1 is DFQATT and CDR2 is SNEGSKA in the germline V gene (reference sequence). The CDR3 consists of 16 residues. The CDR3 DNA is TGCAGTGCTCGAGAACATCCGGGACTAGCGGGTAGTGAGCAGTTCTTC. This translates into CSAREHPGLAGSEQFF.

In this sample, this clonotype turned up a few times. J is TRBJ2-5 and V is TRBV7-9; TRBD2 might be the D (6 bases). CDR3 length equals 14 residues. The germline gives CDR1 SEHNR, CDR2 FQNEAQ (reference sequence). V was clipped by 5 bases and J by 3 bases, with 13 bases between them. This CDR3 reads CASSNLEGKETQYF. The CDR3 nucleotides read TGTGCCAGCAGCAATCTGGAGGGCAAAGAGACCCAGTACTTC. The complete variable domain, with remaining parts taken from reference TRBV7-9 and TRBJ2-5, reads DTGVSQNPRHKITKRGQNVTFRCDPISEHNRLYWYRQTLGQGPEFLTYFQNEAQLEKSRLLSDRFSAERPKGSFSTLEIQRTEQGDSAMYLCASSNLEGKETQYFGPGTRLLVL.

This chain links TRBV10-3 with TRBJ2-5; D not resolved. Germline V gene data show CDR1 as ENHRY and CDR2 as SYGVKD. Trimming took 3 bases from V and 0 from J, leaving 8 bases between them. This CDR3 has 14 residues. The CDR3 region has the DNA TGTGCCATCAGTGAACGGCAGAACCAAGAGACCCAGTACTTC. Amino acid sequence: CAISERQNQETQYF.

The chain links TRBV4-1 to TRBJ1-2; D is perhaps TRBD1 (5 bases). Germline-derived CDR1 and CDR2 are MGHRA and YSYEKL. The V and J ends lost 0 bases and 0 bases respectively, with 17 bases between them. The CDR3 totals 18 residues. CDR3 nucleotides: TGCGCCAGCAGCCAAGATTTCGAGGGGCTCTCCTCTAACTATGGCTACACCTTC. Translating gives CASSQDFEGLSSNYGYTF.